This paragraph reports one T cell receptor (beta chain). The sample belongs to a study of OX40 agonist ivuxolimab in advanced cancers. Study background: Patients were treated with intravenous ivuxolimab, dosed at 0.01 to 10 mg/kg and infused every 2 weeks.

The CDR3 sequence is 16 residues long. V was clipped by 2 bases and J by 4 bases, with 17 bases between them. Germline values: CDR1 MNHEY, CDR2 SMNVEV (reference sequence). Assay: immunoSEQ multiplex PCR; the TCRdb copy retains only in-frame clones and omits some. The sample gives tens of thousands of clones, 85% to 90% of which show up once; around 6.5% is in the top ten. This TCR was recovered from an adult with an advanced solid tumor such as melanoma, head and neck, liver or kidney cancer. This chain connects TRBV27 to TRBJ1-1; D is unclear. The sample here was CD4+ or CD8+ T cells sorted from blood, taken in a trial of the OX40 agonist ivuxolimab. This chain's CDR3 is CASSLEADRVRTEAFF. The DNA of the CDR3 is TGTGCCAGCAGTTTAGAGGCAGATAGAGTCCGCACTGAAGCTTTCTTT.